The clone carrying this T cell receptor (beta chain) was recorded many times. As for time point: newly diagnosed GD, antithyroid drugs for less than 3 months. RNA from PBMCs was the source of the TCR library. Arm-PCR of CDR3 regions and iRepertoire HTBI primers were the basis on which TCR beta libraries were built. TCRdb re-derived calls from the multiplex PCR reads in MiXCR, one entry per CDR3 protein. The sample lists about 540,000 distinct CDR3 sequences, about 13% seen once, with roughly 10% in the top ten. The sample belongs to a study of regulatory T cells in long-lasting Graves disease. Trimming cost V 1 base and J 6 bases; bases outside gene matches: 9. This CDR3 is 17 amino acids long. The V gene's germline CDR1 is DFQATT and CDR2 SNEGSKA (reference sequence). The sample was also reused in another study, on T cells in Graves' hyperthyroidism and ophthalmopathy.

The chain recombines TRBV20-1 with TRBJ2-2; 12 bases fit TRBD2. The clonotype comes from a man under 40 with Graves disease. The starting material was peripheral blood mononuclear cells (PBMCs), obtained at new diagnosis, from a patient treated with antithyroid drugs. Written as DNA, the CDR3 is TGCAGTGCTAGAGCGGGCTCTAGCGGGAGGGCCCCCGGGGAGCTGTTTTTT. Protein sequence: CSARAGSSGRAPGELFF.